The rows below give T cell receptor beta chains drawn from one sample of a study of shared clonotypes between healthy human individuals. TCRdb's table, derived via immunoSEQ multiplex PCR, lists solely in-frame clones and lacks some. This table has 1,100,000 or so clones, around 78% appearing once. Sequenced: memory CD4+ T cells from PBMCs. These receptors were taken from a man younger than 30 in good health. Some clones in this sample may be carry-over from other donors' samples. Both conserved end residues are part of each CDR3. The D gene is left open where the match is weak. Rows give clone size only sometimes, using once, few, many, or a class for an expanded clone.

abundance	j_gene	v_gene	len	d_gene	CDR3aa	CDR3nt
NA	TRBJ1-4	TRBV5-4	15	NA	CASSLASGLGEKLFF	TGTGCCAGCAGCTTGGCCTCAGGACTCGGCGAAAAACTGTTTTTT
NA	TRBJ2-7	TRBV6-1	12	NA	CASSEWGREQYF	TGTGCCAGCAGTGAATGGGGTCGCGAGCAGTACTTC
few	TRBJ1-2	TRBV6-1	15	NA	CASSVLDGGVYGYTF	TGTGCCAGCAGCGTCCTAGACGGGGGAGTCTATGGCTACACCTTC
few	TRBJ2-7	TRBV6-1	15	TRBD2	CASSLAGGGIYEQYF	TGTGCCAGCAGTTTAGCGGGAGGGGGGATTTACGAGCAGTACTTC
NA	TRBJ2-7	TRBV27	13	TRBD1	CASSLSGGLEQYF	TGTGCCAGCAGTTTGTCAGGGGGTCTCGAGCAGTACTTC
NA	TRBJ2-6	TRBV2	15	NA	CASTPLGQGANVLTF	TGTGCCAGCACTCCTTTGGGACAAGGGGCCAACGTCCTGACTTTC
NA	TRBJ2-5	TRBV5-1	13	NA	CASSLGWLETQYF	TGCGCCAGCAGCTTGGGATGGTTGGAGACCCAGTACTTC
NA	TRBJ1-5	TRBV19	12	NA	CASSEIHQPQHF	TGTGCCAGTAGTGAGATACATCAGCCCCAGCATTTT
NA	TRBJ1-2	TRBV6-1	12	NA	CASSEGLRGYTF	TGTGCCAGCAGTGAAGGGCTTCGCGGCTACACCTTC
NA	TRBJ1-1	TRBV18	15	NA	CASSPARGVNTEAFF	TGTGCCAGCTCCCCTGCGCGAGGGGTGAACACTGAAGCTTTCTTT
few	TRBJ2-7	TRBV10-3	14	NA	CAISDAANSYEQYF	TGTGCCATCAGTGACGCAGCGAACTCCTACGAGCAGTACTTC
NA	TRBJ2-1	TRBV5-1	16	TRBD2	CASSLGLAGIYNEQFF	TGCGCCAGCAGCTTGGGCCTAGCGGGAATATACAATGAGCAGTTCTTC
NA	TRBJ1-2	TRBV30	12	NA	CAEGGDNYGYTF	TGTGCCGAGGGGGGGGATAACTATGGCTACACCTTC
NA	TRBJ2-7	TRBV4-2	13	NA	CASSRGRDAPQYF	TGTGCCAGCAGCCGTGGGCGGGACGCTCCCCAGTACTTC
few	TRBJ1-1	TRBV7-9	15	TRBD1	CASSLWGTGDTEAFF	TGTGCCAGCAGCTTATGGGGAACAGGGGACACTGAAGCTTTCTTT
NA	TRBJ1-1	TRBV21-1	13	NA	CASTHRVNTEAFF	TGTGCCAGCACACACAGGGTGAACACTGAAGCTTTCTTT
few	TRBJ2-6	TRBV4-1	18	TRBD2	CASSPESGRASGANVLTF	TGCGCCAGCAGCCCCGAGAGTGGGAGGGCCTCTGGGGCCAACGTCCTGACTTTC
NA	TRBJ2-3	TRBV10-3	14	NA	CAISESTGTDTQYF	TGTGCCATCAGTGAGTCTACAGGCACAGATACGCAGTATTTT
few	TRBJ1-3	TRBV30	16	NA	CAWSVWPRGSGNTIYF	TGTGCCTGGAGTGTGTGGCCTCGGGGCTCTGGAAACACCATATATTTT
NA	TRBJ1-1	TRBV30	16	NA	CAWIRTGRQRNTEAFF	TGTGCCTGGATCCGAACAGGGCGACAACGTAACACTGAAGCTTTCTTT
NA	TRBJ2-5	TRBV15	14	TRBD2	CATSRGGVTETQYF	TGTGCCACCAGCAGGGGGGGGGTTACAGAGACCCAGTACTTC
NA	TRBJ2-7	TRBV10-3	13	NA	CATLQDFGYEQYF	TGTGCCACCTTACAGGACTTTGGCTACGAGCAGTACTTC
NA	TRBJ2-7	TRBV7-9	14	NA	CASSLWSPGGEQYF	TGTGCCAGCAGCTTATGGAGCCCCGGTGGGGAGCAGTACTTC
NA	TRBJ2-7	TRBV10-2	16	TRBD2	CASVDPTSGRNYEQYF	TGCGCCAGCGTGGACCCAACTAGCGGGAGAAACTACGAGCAGTACTTC
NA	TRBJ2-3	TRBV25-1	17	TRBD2	CASSGGTSFSSTDTQYF	TGTGCCAGCAGTGGGGGGACTAGCTTTTCTAGCACAGATACGCAGTATTTT
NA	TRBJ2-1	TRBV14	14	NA	CASSRSGSYNEQFF	TGTGCCAGCAGCCGTAGCGGTTCCTACAATGAGCAGTTCTTC
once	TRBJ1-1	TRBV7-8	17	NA	CASSPFFVGGVSTEAFF	TGTGCCAGCAGCCCTTTTTTTGTCGGGGGGGTAAGCACTGAAGCTTTCTTT
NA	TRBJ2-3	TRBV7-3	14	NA	CASSSTGSTDTQYF	TGTGCCAGCAGCTCAACGGGGTCCACAGATACGCAGTATTTT
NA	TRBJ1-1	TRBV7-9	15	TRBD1	CASSSGTNTGEVAFF	TGTGCCAGCAGTTCAGGGACCAACACAGGGGAGGTTGCTTTCTTT
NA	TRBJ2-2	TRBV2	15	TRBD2	CASSISGANTGELFF	TGTGCCAGCAGCATTAGCGGGGCGAACACCGGGGAGCTGTTTTTT
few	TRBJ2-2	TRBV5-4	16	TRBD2	CASSPGTSGYTGELFF	TGTGCCAGCAGCCCGGGGACTAGCGGATACACCGGGGAGCTGTTTTTT
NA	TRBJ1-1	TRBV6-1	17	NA	CASSADRHKGGGTEAFF	TGTGCCAGCAGTGCCGACCGCCACAAGGGGGGCGGCACTGAAGCTTTCTTT
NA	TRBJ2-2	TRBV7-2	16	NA	CASSSFGLSNTGELFF	TGTGCCAGCAGTTCTTTTGGACTCTCGAACACCGGGGAGCTGTTTTTT
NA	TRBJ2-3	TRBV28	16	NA	CASSSPRRRVTDTQYF	TGTGCCAGCAGTTCACCACGCAGGCGTGTCACAGATACGCAGTATTTT
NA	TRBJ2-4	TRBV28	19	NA	CASSLGHASLVRAKNIQYF	TGTGCCAGCAGTTTGGGACATGCGTCCTTGGTGCGGGCCAAAAACATTCAGTACTTC
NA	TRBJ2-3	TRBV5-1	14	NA	CASSAGPPGDTQYF	TGCGCCAGCAGCGCGGGTCCTCCCGGAGATACGCAGTATTTT
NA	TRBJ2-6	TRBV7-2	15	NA	CASSSARPGANVLTF	TGTGCCAGCAGCTCTGCCCGCCCTGGGGCCAACGTCCTGACTTTC
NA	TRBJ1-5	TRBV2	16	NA	CASSGRGSRENQPQHF	TGTGCCAGCAGTGGACGGGGGAGCAGGGAAAATCAGCCCCAGCATTTT
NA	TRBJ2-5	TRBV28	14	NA	CASSEDQRAETQYF	TGTGCCAGCAGTGAAGACCAAAGGGCGGAGACCCAGTACTTC
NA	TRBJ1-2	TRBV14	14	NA	CASSPTGIDYGYTF	TGTGCCAGCAGCCCGACAGGAATCGACTATGGCTACACCTTC
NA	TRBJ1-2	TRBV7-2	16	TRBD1	CASSFRGGVTPHGYTF	TGTGCCAGCAGCTTTAGAGGGGGCGTTACCCCACATGGCTACACCTTC